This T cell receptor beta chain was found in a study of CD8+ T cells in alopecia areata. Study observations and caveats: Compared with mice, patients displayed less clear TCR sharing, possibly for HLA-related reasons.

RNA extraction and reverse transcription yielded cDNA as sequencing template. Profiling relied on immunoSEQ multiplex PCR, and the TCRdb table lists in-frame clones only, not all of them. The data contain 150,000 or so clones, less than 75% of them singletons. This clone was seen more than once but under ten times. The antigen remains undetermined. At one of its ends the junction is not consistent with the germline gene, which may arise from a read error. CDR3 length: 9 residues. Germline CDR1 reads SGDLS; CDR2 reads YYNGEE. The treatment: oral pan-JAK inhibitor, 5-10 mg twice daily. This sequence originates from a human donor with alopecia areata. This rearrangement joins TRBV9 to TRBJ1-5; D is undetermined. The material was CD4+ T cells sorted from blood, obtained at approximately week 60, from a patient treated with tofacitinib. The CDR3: CASSEPRGF. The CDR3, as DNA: TGTGCCAGCAGCGAGCCACGGGGTTTT.